Below are 27 T cell receptor beta chains sequenced from a single sample in a study of CD8+ T cells in alopecia areata. cDNA prepared by RNA extraction and subsequent reverse transcription served as the template for sequencing. Clones were read by immunoSEQ multiplex PCR, and TCRdb kept only the in-frame ones, dropping some. The table lists 250,000 or so clones, with no singletons. Separation of pooled cutaneous lymph node cells was by sorting with CD4, CD8alpha, NKG2D, NKG2ACE and other markers. Sequenced material: CD4+ T cells sorted from a lymph node. The source of these receptors is a C3H/HeJ mouse with alopecia areata. The mouse line has the MHC haplotype H2-k.

On this clone itself: All gene names here are mouse names. The read stops 4 residues short of the end of the CDR3; the missing end is completed from the germline J gene. The chain is built from TRBV13-1 and TRBJ2-5, with 7 bases aligning to TRBD2. Trimming cost V 4 bases and J 0 bases; bases outside gene matches: 2. The germline gives CDR1 NSHNY, CDR2 SYGAGN. This CDR3 contains 14 residues. The chain's CDR3 is CASSPGGNQDTQYF. The part of the CDR3 DNA that was read is TGTGCCAGCAGTCCGGGGGGGAACCAAGAC.

This clone came up a few times. Germline and genes here are mouse. Coverage ceases 4 residues before the CDR3 finishes, and the germline J gene fills in the end. Other DNA variants within this sample encode the same CDR3. V gene TRBV13-1 combines with J gene TRBJ1-1; no reliable D call. Germline V gene sequence: CDR1 NSHNY, CDR2 SYGAGN. V was clipped by 1 base and J by 0 bases, with 4 bases between them. This CDR3 spans 13 amino acids. CDR3 DNA (partial): TGTGCCAGCAGTGATTCAACAAACACA. Amino acids: CASSDSTNT. The full CDR3 reads CASSDSTNTEVFF.

A few counts support this clone. The gene names given are mouse names. The read ends 4 residues early relative to the CDR3; the germline J gene fills the gap. The V and J genes are TRBV5 and TRBJ1-2; possibly TRBD1 for D (5 bases). Deletions cut 4 bases from V and 0 bases from J, with 12 bases between. From germline, CDR1 is LGHNA and CDR2 YNLKQL (reference sequence). The CDR3 covers 15 residues. Here the CDR3 reads CASSPRQHANSDYTF. Incomplete CDR3 DNA: TGTGCCAGCAGCCCGCGACAGCATGCAAACTCC.

Details on this clone: Gene and germline names: mouse. Read coverage stops 4 residues before the CDR3 terminus; the germline J gene supplies the remainder. The chain employs TRBV13-2 and TRBJ2-4; a possible D gene is TRBD2 (6 bases). V was trimmed by 2 bases and J by 3 bases, leaving 16 bases between them. The germline gives CDR1 NNHNN, CDR2 SYGAGS (reference sequence). This CDR3 has 16 residues. CDR3 DNA (partial): TGTGCCAGCGGTGAGAATTTCCCCGACTGGCAAAAC. Protein product: CASGENFPDWQN. The entire CDR3 sequence reads CASGENFPDWQNTLYF.

This clone was picked up many times. Gene labels here are mouse ones. The read stops 4 residues short of the end of the CDR3; the missing end is completed from the germline J gene. The sample holds other DNA sequences that translate to the same CDR3. V gene TRBV1 combines with J gene TRBJ2-5, with D tentatively TRBD2 (6 bases). The CDR3 runs to 15 residues. Deletions cut 0 bases from V and 2 bases from J, with 9 bases between. Germline CDR1 and CDR2: NSQYPW and LRSPGD (reference sequence). The covered CDR3 bases are TGCACCTGCAGTGCAGATCTCTGGGGCCAAGAC. Translation: CTCSADLWGQD. The whole CDR3 protein reads CTCSADLWGQDTQYF.

This clone was detected a few times. Gene names denote mouse genes. The CDR3 is cut off 4 residues early in the read; its end comes from the germline J gene. Other DNA sequences from this sample encode an identical CDR3 as well. This rearrangement joins TRBV3 to TRBJ2-5; 12 bases align to TRBD1. CDR3 length: 16 amino acids. Germline assignment: CDR1 SNHLY and CDR2 FYNGKV (reference sequence). The CDR3 DNA, read in part, is TGTGCCAGCAGCTTGGGGACAGGGGGCGCGGAAGAC. Residues: CASSLGTGGAED. The whole CDR3 protein reads CASSLGTGGAEDTQYF.

Points on this clone: Germline and genes: mouse. The read gets to within 4 residues of the CDR3 end, and the germline J gene fills in the rest. The rearrangement links TRBV13-1 to TRBJ2-3; 9 nucleotides align to TRBD1. V lost 3 bases, J lost 2 bases, and 7 bases stayed unmatched. The CDR3 is made up of 16 amino acids. Germline CDR1 and CDR2: NSHNY and SYGAGN. Here the CDR3 reads CASSVHRGRDAETLYF. The part of the CDR3 DNA that was read is TGTGCCAGCAGTGTCCACAGGGGGCGGGATGCAGAA.

With respect to this clone: Germline and genes: mouse. The CDR3 goes on 4 residues after the read ends, and that part is filled in from the germline J gene. This chain uses TRBV13-1 with TRBJ2-1; 11 bases align to TRBD1. This CDR3 comprises 14 residues. In germline, CDR1 is NSHNY, CDR2 SYGAGN. The part of the CDR3 DNA that was read is TGTGCCAGCAGTCCGGACAGGGGGCGGGCT. Its protein product is CASSPDRGRA. The whole CDR3 reads CASSPDRGRAEQFF.

There are a few counts of this clone. Any gene name here is a mouse gene name. The chain's CDR3 is CASSQAGGADQDTQYF. Partial CDR3 DNA: TGTGCCAGCAGCCAAGCTGGGGGGGCGGACCAAGAC. The V call is TRBV5, the J call TRBJ2-5, with 10 bases identical to TRBD2. Read sequence stops 4 residues before the CDR3 end, and the germline J gene provides the missing end. After removal of 1 base from V and 1 base from J, the junction contained 2 bases not matched to a gene. CDR3 length: 16 amino acids. Germline V gives CDR1 LGHNA, CDR2 YNLKQL (reference sequence).

This clone was seen only a few times. Gene and germline names: mouse. The sequenced fragment ends 4 residues before the CDR3 boundary, so the rest is inferred from the germline J gene. The sample contains more than one DNA sequence encoding this CDR3. The chain joins TRBV1 to TRBJ1-2, with 7 bases identical to TRBD1. CDR3 length: 14 amino acids. The germline V gene encodes CDR1 NSQYPW and CDR2 LRSPGD (reference sequence). J lost 2 bases, V lost 0 bases, and 0 bases had no gene match. This CDR3 is CTCSADRGNSDYTF. The part of the CDR3 DNA that was read is TGCACCTGCAGTGCAGACAGGGGGAACTCC.

In the case of this clone: The genes and germline here are from mouse. The DNA read from the CDR3 is TGTGCCAGCAGTCCTACAATGAACTCC. This translates into CASSPTMNS. Given in full, the CDR3 is CASSPTMNSDYTF. This chain connects TRBV19 to TRBJ1-2; unclear D gene. The missing CDR3 end, 4 residues past where the read stops, is filled in from the germline J gene. Germline values: CDR1 FNHDT, CDR2 SITEND (reference sequence). This CDR3 region has 13 residues. Trimming took off 4 bases at V and 2 bases at J, with 9 bases between the two ends.

This clone was seen ten or more times. The genes are named according to mouse. The observed sequence ends 4 residues before the CDR3 terminus, with the missing tail filled in from the germline J gene. This chain links TRBV5 with TRBJ2-1, with 10 bases lining up with TRBD1. This CDR3 is built from 16 residues. Germline CDR1 and CDR2: LGHNA and YNLKQL (reference sequence). Trimming at V came to 0 bases and at J to 2 bases, leaving 1 base not matched to a gene. The CDR3 spells CASSQDGTGDYAEQFF. The covered CDR3 bases are TGTGCCAGCAGCCAAGATGGGACAGGGGACTATGCT.

This clone appeared many times. These gene names are mouse names. Read data end 4 residues before the CDR3 end; the end is taken from the germline J gene. This chain uses TRBV5 with TRBJ2-7; no reliable D call. The CDR3 spans 13 residues. Per germline, CDR1 LGHNA and CDR2 YNLKQL (reference sequence). The V end was cut by 0 bases, the J end by 3 bases, with 6 bases between. Partial CDR3 DNA: TGTGCCAGCAGCCAAGATTACAGCTAT. Translation gives CASSQDYSY. In full, the CDR3 is CASSQDYSYEQYF.

The table lists this clone with a few counts. Gene names follow the mouse nomenclature. The CDR3 extends 4 residues past the end of the read, so its final part is completed from the germline J gene. The chain recombines TRBV19 with TRBJ2-4; TRBD2 matches 11 bases. Germline values: CDR1 FNHDT, CDR2 SITEND (reference sequence). J gave up 0 bases and V 5 bases, and 5 bases lay outside the gene matches. This CDR3 is 16 amino acids long. The covered CDR3 bases are TGTGCCAGCAGATTAGGACTGGGGGGAAGTCAAAAC. As protein: CASRLGLGGSQN. The whole CDR3 sequence is CASRLGLGGSQNTLYF.

Only a few counts were recorded for this clone. Genes and germline are mouse. The read is 4 residues too short to cover the CDR3 end, so that end is filled in from the germline J gene. The chain employs TRBV1 and TRBJ2-4; 14 nucleotides match TRBD2. Germline-derived CDR1 and CDR2 are NSQYPW and LRSPGD (reference sequence). The CDR3 length is 16 residues. The CDR3 reads CTCSMGLGGRGNTLYF. CDR3 DNA (partial): TGCACCTGCAGTATGGGACTGGGGGGGCGTGGAAAC.

This clone was seen a handful of times. Genes and germline come from the mouse. The CDR3 end is not reached by the read, which stops 4 residues before it; the germline J gene fills it in. The chain uses TRBV13-2 and TRBJ1-2; tentative D call: TRBD1 (6 bases). Deletions cut 0 bases from V and 4 bases from J, with 10 bases between. Germline loops: CDR1 NNHNN, CDR2 SYGAGS (reference sequence). The CDR3 is 14 amino acids. The CDR3 loop reads CASGDAGAVSDYTF. The CDR3 bases that were read are TGTGCCAGCGGTGATGCAGGGGCGGTCTCC.

This clone was seen a handful of times. Genes here carry mouse names. Other DNA sequences in this specimen translate into the identical CDR3. CDR3 residues: CASSQQGSSYEQYF. The covered CDR3 bases are TGTGCCAGCAGCCAACAGGGAAGCTCCTAT. The chain joins TRBV5 to TRBJ2-7; the D gene is possibly TRBD1 (5 bases). The CDR3 end falls 4 residues outside the read, so it is completed with the germline J gene. Germline-derived CDR1 and CDR2 are LGHNA and YNLKQL (reference sequence). CDR3 length equals 14 residues. V was clipped by 2 bases and J by 0 bases, with 8 bases between them.

Worth noting for this clone: Each gene name is a mouse one. The CDR3 end lies 3 residues beyond the end of the read and is filled in from the germline J gene. The V call is TRBV14, the J call TRBJ1-6; 12 nucleotides agree with TRBD1. TRBJ1-6 is classed as an ORF, of uncertain function. The CDR3 spans 16 residues. V shed 5 bases and J 7 bases; nucleotides not matched to a gene: 7. CDR1 is SGHDT, CDR2 FRDEAV, per germline. The CDR3 here is CASRPGQGAGNSPLYF. The CDR3 DNA, read in part, is TGTGCCAGCAGGCCGGGACAGGGGGCGGGAAATTCGCCC.

With regard to this clone: Gene names are the mouse ones. The CDR3 is cut off 4 residues early in the read; its end comes from the germline J gene. The J gene is TRBJ2-5, the V gene TRBV13-3; the match to TRBD2 covers 10 bases. Germline CDR1 NNHDY, CDR2 SYVADS. V shed 2 bases, J shed 2 bases, and the junction held 8 bases outside the gene matches. This CDR3 region has 17 residues. The sequenced part of the CDR3 DNA is TGTGCCAGCAGTGAGAACCACTGGGGGGGGGTCCAAGAC. Translating gives CASSENHWGGVQD. The full CDR3 protein reads CASSENHWGGVQDTQYF.

With regard to this clone: Mouse germline and gene names are used. The sequenced fragment ends 3 residues before the CDR3 boundary, so the rest is inferred from the germline J gene. The chain carries TRBV19 and TRBJ1-6, with TRBD1 identical over 10 bases. TRBJ1-6 qualifies as an ORF whose function is uncertain. CDR3 size: 14 residues. Germline assignment: CDR1 FNHDT and CDR2 SITEND (reference sequence). V was pared by 9 bases and J by 1 base, with 1 base of the junction left unmatched. The sequenced CDR3 bases are TGTGCCACGGGACAGGGGTCCTATAATTCGCCC. It is translated as CATGQGSYNSP. From start to end, the CDR3 is CATGQGSYNSPLYF.

For this clone: Gene names follow the mouse nomenclature. The read stops 3 residues short of the end of the CDR3; the missing end is completed from the germline J gene. This chain connects TRBV19 to TRBJ1-6; perhaps TRBD1 as D (5 bases). TRBJ1-6 is recorded as an ORF, its role being uncertain. There are 12 residues in the CDR3. Trimming removed 5 bases at V and 10 bases at J, with 10 bases between. CDR1 and CDR2 from the germline V gene are FNHDT and SITEND (reference sequence). The part of the CDR3 DNA that was read is TGTGCCAGCAGCATGGAGGGGTCGCCC. Translating it yields CASSMEGSP. The entire CDR3 protein is CASSMEGSPLYF.

About this clone itself: Gene labels here are mouse ones. Read sequence stops 4 residues before the CDR3 end, and the germline J gene provides the missing end. The rearrangement joins TRBV13-2 to TRBJ2-1, with TRBD2 as a possible D gene (6 bases). Germline V gene lookup returns CDR1 NNHNN and CDR2 SYGAGS (reference sequence). The CDR3 covers 13 residues. CDR3: CASGDAGEAEQFF. CDR3 DNA, as far as it was read: TGTGCCAGCGGTGATGCTGGGGAGGCT.

This clone was seen a few times. Mouse gene names and germline throughout. The read finishes 4 residues shy of the CDR3 end, and the germline J gene is used to complete it. The V gene is TRBV17, the J gene TRBJ2-1; possibly TRBD2 for D (5 bases). Trimming took off 0 bases at V and 4 bases at J, with 7 bases between the two ends. The CDR3 has 14 amino acids. CDR1 MNHDT and CDR2 YYDKIL come from the germline V gene. CDR3 sequence: CASSRDYWYAEQFF. CDR3 DNA (partial): TGTGCTAGCAGTAGAGATTACTGGTATGCT.

Concerning this clone itself: Gene names and germline match the mouse. From the germline J gene comes the end of the CDR3, since the read stops 3 residues before it. The identical CDR3 is also encoded by other nucleotide sequences in the sample. This chain joins TRBV19 and TRBJ1-6; 8 bases line up with TRBD1. TRBJ1-6 is recorded as an ORF, its role being uncertain. The CDR3 is 15 amino acids. Germline V gene lookup returns CDR1 FNHDT and CDR2 SITEND (reference sequence). Trimming at V came to 3 bases and at J to 1 base, leaving 0 bases not matched to a gene. Partial CDR3 DNA: TGTGCCAGCAGTACAGGGGGCTCCTATAATTCGCCC. Translated: CASSTGGSYNSP. Given in full, the CDR3 is CASSTGGSYNSPLYF.

This clone has just a few counts. Mouse names are used for the genes. The read finishes 4 residues shy of the CDR3 end, and the germline J gene is used to complete it. In the same sample, other DNA sequences code for this CDR3. This chain links TRBV13-3 with TRBJ2-3; D unresolved. Between the trimmed V and J ends, which lost 2 bases and 0 bases, there was a span of 4 bases. The CDR3 runs to 13 residues. CDR1 and CDR2 (germline): NNHDY, SYVADS. The CDR3 reads CASSDRSAETLYF. The DNA read from the CDR3 is TGTGCCAGCAGTGACAGAAGTGCAGAA.

Regarding this clone: Genes and germline are mouse. The read ends 4 residues early relative to the CDR3; the germline J gene fills the gap. The chain is built from TRBV19 and TRBJ2-5; D unresolved. The V end was cut by 2 bases, the J end by 2 bases, with 6 bases between. The CDR3 has 13 residues. CDR1 FNHDT and CDR2 SITEND come from the germline V gene (reference sequence). The CDR3 bases that were read are TGTGCCAGCAGTATCAAAATCCAAGAC. The encoded protein is CASSIKIQD. The complete CDR3 reads CASSIKIQDTQYF.

This clone has more than one count but fewer than ten. The genes and germline here are from mouse. The CDR3 extends 4 residues past the end of the read, so its final part is completed from the germline J gene. V and J are TRBV19 and TRBJ2-7; possibly TRBD1 for D (6 bases). The CDR3 has 13 residues. The germline CDR1 and CDR2 sequences are FNHDT and SITEND (reference sequence). The CDR3 DNA, read in part, is TGTGCCAGCAGAGACAGGAAAAATTAT. As protein: CASRDRKNY. The entire CDR3 protein reads CASRDRKNYEQYF.